This T cell receptor (beta chain) was recorded in a study of PD-1 blockade in classical Hodgkin lymphoma. Notes on this clone: What it recognizes is unknown.

General study findings and limits: There was a significant rise in CD4+ TCR diversity by C4D1, with no such rise for CD8+. Partial responders and progressors had significantly lower baseline TCR diversity. Patients were excluded if nivolumab began under 1 year after ASCT (the autologous transplant).

Libraries were prepared by immunoSEQ multiplex PCR; TCRdb keeps only in-frame clonotypes and omits some of them. Of approximately 20,000 clones detected, approximately 87% appear once; the ten largest clones hold roughly 2.5%. Time point of the sample: cycle 4 day 1 (C4D1), after six to seven weeks of nivolumab. Every single patient, without exception, relapsed after autologous stem cell transplantation, and brentuximab vedotin exposure varied. Magnetic negative selection purified CD4+ T cells from thawed PBMCs. Sequencing was performed on CD4+ T cells from blood, taken before the fourth cycle of nivolumab. This TCR derives from a human donor with classical Hodgkin lymphoma.

The chain's CDR3 is CASRERGSYNEQFF. Here the CDR3 DNA reads TGTGCCAGCCGAGAGCGGGGCTCCTACAATGAGCAGTTCTTC. The chain links TRBV27 to TRBJ2-1, with 7 bases identical to TRBD2. The V segment lost 8 bases and the J segment 0 bases; nucleotides outside the gene matches: 4. Germline V gives CDR1 MNHEY, CDR2 SMNVEV (reference sequence). The CDR3 contains 14 residues.